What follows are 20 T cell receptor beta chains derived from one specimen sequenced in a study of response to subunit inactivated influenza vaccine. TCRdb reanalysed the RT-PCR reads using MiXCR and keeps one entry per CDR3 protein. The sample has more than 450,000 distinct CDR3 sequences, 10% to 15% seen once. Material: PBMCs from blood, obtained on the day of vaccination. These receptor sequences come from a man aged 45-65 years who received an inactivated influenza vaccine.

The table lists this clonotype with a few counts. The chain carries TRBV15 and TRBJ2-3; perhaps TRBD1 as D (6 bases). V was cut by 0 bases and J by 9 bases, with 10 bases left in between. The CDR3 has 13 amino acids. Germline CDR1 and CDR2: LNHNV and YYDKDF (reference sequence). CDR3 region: CATSREGGSTQYF. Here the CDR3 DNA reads TGTGCCACCAGCAGAGAAGGGGGTAGCACGCAGTATTTT.

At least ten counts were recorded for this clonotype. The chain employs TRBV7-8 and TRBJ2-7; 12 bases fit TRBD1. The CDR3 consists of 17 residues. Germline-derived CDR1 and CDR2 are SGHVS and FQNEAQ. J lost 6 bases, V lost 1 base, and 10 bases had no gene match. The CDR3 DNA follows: TGTGCCAGCAGCTTAGTGGGCGCCGGGACAGGGGGCTTCGAGCAGTACTTC. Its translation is CASSLVGAGTGGFEQYF.

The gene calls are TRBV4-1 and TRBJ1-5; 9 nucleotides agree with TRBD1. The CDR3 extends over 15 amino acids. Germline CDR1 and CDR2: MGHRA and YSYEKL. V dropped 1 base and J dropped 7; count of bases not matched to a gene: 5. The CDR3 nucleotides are TGCGCCAGCAGCCAAGGGACAGGGGTTGGACAGCCCCAGCATTTT. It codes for CASSQGTGVGQPQHF.

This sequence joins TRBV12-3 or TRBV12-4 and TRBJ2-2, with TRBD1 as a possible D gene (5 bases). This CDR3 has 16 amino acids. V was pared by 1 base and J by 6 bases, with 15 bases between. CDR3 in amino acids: CASSLVGAARAGELFF. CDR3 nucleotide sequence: TGTGCCAGCAGTTTAGTAGGGGCAGCTCGGGCCGGGGAGCTGTTTTTT.

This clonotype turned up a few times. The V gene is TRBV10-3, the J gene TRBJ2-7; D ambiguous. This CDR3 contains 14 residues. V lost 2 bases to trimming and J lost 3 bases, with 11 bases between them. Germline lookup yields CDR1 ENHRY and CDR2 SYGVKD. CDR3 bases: TGTGCCATCAGTGAGAAAGGGCGAAACTACGAGCAGTACTTC. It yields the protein CAISEKGRNYEQYF.

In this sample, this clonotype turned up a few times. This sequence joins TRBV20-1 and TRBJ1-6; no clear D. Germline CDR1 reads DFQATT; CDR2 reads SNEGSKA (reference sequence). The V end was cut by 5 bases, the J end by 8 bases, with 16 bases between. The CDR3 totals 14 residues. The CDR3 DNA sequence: TGCAGTGCTCCACCCCGGACCGAGTATTCACCCCTCCACTTT. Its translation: CSAPPRTEYSPLHF.

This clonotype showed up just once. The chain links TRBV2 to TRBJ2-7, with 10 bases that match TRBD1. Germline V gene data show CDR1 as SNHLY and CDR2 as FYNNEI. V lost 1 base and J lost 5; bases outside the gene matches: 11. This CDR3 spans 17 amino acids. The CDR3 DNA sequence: TGTGCCAGCAGTGAAGTGCTCGACCGGGACAGGGGCCACGAGCAGTACTTC. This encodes CASSEVLDRDRGHEQYF. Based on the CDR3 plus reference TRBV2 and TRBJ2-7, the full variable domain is EPEVTQTPSHQVTQMGQEVILRCVPISNHLYFYWYRQILGQKVEFLVSFYNNEISEKSEIFDDQFSVERPDGSNFTLKIRSTKLEDSAMYFCASSEVLDRDRGHEQYFGPGTRLTVT.

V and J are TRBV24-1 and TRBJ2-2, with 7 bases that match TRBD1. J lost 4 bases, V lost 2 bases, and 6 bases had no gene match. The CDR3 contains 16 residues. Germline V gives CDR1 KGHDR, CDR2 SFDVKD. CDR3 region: CATSDSSGQITGELFF. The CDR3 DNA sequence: TGTGCCACCAGTGATTCCTCGGGACAGATCACCGGGGAGCTGTTTTTT.

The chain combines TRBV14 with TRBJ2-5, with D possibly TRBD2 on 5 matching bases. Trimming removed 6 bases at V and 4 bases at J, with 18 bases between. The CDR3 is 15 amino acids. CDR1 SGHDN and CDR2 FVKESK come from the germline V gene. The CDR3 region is CASSRSLLGVETQYF. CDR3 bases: TGTGCCAGCAGTCGCTCCCTGCTCGGGGTAGAGACCCAGTACTTC.

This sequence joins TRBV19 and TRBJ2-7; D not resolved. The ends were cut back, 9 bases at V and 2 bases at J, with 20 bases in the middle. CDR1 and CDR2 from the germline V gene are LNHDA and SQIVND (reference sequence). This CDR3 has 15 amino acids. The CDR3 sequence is CASPPVLARPYEQYF. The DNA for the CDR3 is TGTGCCAGCCCCCCAGTGTTAGCCCGTCCCTACGAGCAGTACTTC.

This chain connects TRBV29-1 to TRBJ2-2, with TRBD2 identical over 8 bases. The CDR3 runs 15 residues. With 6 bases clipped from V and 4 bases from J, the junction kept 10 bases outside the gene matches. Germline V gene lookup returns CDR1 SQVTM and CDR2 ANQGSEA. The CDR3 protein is CSVASGSRGTGELFF. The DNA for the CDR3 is TGCAGCGTCGCCAGCGGGAGCAGGGGCACCGGGGAGCTGTTTTTT.

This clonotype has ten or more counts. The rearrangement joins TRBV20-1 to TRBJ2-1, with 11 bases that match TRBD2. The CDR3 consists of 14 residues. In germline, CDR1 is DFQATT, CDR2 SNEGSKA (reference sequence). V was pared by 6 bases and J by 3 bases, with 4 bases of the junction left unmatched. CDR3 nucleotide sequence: TGCAGTGCCGAAACTAGCGGGGGCTACAATGAGCAGTTCTTC. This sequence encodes CSAETSGGYNEQFF.

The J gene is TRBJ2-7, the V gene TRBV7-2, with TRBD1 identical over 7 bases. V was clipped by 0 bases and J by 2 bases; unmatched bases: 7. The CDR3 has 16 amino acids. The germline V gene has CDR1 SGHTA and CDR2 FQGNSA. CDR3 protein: CASSLASYGTAYEQYF. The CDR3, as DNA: TGTGCCAGCAGCTTAGCCAGTTACGGGACAGCCTACGAGCAGTACTTC.

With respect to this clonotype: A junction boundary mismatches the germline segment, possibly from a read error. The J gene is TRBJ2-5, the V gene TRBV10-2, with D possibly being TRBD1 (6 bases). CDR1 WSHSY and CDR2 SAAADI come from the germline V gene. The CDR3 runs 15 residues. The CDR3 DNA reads TGCGCCAGCAGTGATTGGACAGCCTCGGAGGAGAGCCAGTACTTC. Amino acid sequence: CASSDWTASEESQYF.

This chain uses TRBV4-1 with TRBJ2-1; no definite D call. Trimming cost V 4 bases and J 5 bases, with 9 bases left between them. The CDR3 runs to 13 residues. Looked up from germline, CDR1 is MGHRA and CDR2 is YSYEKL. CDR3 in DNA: TGCGCCAGCAGCCTGGGCCATGACAATGAGCAGTTCTTC. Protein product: CASSLGHDNEQFF.

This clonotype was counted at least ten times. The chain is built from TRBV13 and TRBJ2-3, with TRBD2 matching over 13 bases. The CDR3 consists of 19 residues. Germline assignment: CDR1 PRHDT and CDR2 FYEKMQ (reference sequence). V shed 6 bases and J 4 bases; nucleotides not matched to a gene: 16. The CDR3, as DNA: TGTGCCAGCAGTTACGTTTGGACTAGCGGGAGCACGGGGGCAGATACGCAGTATTTT. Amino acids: CASSYVWTSGSTGADTQYF.

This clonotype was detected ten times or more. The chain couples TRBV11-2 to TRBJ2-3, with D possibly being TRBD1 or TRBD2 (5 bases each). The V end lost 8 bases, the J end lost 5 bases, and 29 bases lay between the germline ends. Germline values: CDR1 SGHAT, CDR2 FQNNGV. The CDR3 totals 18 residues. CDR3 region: CASWASGTYSERGDTQYF. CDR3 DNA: TGTGCCAGCTGGGCGTCCGGGACGTACTCCGAACGGGGAGATACGCAGTATTTT.

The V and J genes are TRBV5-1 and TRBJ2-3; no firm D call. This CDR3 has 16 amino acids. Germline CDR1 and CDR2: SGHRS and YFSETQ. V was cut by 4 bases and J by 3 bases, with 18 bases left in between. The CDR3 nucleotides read TGCGCCAGCAGCCCCCTGGCAGCGAGGAGTACAGATACGCAGTATTTT. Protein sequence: CASSPLAARSTDTQYF.

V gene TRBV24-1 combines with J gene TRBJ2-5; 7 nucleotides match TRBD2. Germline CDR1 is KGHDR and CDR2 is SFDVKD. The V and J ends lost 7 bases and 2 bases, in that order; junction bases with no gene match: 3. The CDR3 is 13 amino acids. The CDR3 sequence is CATRQAGQETQYF. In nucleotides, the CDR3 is TGTGCCACCAGGCAAGCGGGGCAAGAGACCCAGTACTTC.

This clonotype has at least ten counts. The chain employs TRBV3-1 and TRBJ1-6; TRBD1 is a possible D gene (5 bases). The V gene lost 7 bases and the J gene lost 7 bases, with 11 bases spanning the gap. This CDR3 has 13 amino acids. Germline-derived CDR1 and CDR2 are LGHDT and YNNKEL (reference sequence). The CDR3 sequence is CASTGTPNSPLHF. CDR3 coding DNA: TGTGCCAGCACCGGGACCCCCAATTCACCCCTCCACTTT.